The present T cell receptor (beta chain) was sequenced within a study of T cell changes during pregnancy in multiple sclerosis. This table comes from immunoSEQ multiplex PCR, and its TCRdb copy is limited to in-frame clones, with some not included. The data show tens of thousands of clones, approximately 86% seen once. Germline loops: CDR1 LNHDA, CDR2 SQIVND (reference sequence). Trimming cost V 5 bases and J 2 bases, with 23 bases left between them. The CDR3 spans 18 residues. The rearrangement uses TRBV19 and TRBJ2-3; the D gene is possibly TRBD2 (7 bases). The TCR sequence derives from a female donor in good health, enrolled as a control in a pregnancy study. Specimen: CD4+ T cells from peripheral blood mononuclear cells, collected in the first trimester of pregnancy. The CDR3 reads CASSRLAGAGALTDTQYF. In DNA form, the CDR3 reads TGTGCCAGTAGTCGCCTCGCTGGGGCGGGGGCCCTCACAGATACGCAGTATTTT.